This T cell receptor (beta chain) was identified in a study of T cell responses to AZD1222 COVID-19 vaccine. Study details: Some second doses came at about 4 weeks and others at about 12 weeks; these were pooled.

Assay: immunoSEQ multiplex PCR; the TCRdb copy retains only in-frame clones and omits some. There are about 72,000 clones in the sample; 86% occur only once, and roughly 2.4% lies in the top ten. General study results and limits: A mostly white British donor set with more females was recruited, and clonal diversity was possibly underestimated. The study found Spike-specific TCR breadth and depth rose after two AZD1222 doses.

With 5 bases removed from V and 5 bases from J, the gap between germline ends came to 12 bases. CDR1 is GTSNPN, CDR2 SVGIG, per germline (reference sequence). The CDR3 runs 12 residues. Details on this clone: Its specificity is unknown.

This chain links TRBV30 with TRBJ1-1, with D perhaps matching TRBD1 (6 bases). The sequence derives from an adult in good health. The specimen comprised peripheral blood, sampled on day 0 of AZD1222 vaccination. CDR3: CAWCWGRTEAFF. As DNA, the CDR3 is TGTGCCTGGTGTTGGGGGCGTACTGAAGCTTTCTTT.